A single sample gave rise to the 18 T cell receptor beta chains below, sequenced in a study of blood T cells in healthy people across ages. It was with a sample-barcoded 5' primer and a J-beta primer mix that a second PCR of roughly 7 to 12 cycles was run. MiXCR, applied by TCRdb to the 5' RACE reads, yields one record per CDR3 protein. The repertoire holds under 2,000,000 distinct CDR3 sequences, with around 50% as singletons. Source material: blood. Every receptor here comes from a woman aged 40 to 55 in good health.

The genes are TRBV12-3 or TRBV12-4 and TRBJ2-3; tentative D call: TRBD2 (6 bases). With 3 bases removed from V and 4 bases from J, the gap between germline ends came to 11 bases. The CDR3 totals 14 residues. Here the CDR3 reads CASSLTQRADTQYF. The CDR3, as DNA: TGTGCCAGCAGTTTGACCCAGCGGGCAGATACGCAGTATTTT.

Only a few counts were recorded for this clonotype. The gene calls are TRBV12-3 or TRBV12-4 and TRBJ1-6; 8 bases map to TRBD1. The V segment lost 6 bases and the J segment 1 base; nucleotides outside the gene matches: 2. This CDR3 region has 15 residues. This CDR3 is CASRTGASYNSPLHF. CDR3 bases: TGTGCCAGCAGGACAGGGGCGTCCTATAATTCACCCCTCCACTTT.

The rearrangement links TRBV7-9 to TRBJ1-2; D is uncertain. The ends were cut back, 7 bases at V and 2 bases at J, with 17 bases in the middle. Germline CDR1 is SEHNR and CDR2 is FQNEAQ (reference sequence). The CDR3 spans 15 residues. CDR3 nucleotides: TGTGCCAGCACCCCACCCGTGGCCTACAACTATGGCTACACCTTC. Amino acid sequence: CASTPPVAYNYGYTF.

The CDR3 spells CASSPPDEIQETQYF. The DNA for the CDR3 is TGTGCCAGCTCACCACCGGACGAAATCCAAGAGACCCAGTACTTC. The chain is built from TRBV18 and TRBJ2-5; D is undetermined. This CDR3 is 15 amino acids long. Germline CDR1 and CDR2: KGHSH and LQKENI. The V and J ends lost 0 bases and 1 base respectively, with 9 bases between them. Complete variable domain (other parts from reference TRBV18 and TRBJ2-5): NAGVMQNPRHLVRRRGQEARLRCSPMKGHSHVYWYRQLPEEGLKFMVYLQKENIIDESGMPKERFSAEFPKEGPSILRIQQVVRGDSAAYFCASSPPDEIQETQYFGPGTRLLVL.

This chain uses TRBV15 with TRBJ2-3, with TRBD2 as a possible D gene (6 bases). Trimming removed 11 bases at V and 2 bases at J, with 17 bases between. The CDR3 is made up of 14 amino acids. Germline V CDR1 and CDR2: LNHNV, YYDKDF (reference sequence). CDR3 sequence (DNA): TGTGCCGCCACCGGGGGAATACCCACAGATACGCAGTATTTT. This sequence encodes CAATGGIPTDTQYF. Together with reference TRBV15 and TRBJ2-3, the CDR3 gives the full variable domain: DAMVIQNPRYQVTQFGKPVTLSCSQTLNHNVMYWYQQKSSQAPKLLFHYYDKDFNNEADTPDNFQSRRPNTSFCFLDIRSPGLGDTAMYLCAATGGIPTDTQYFGPGTRLTVL.

V gene TRBV9 combines with J gene TRBJ2-3; D may be TRBD2 (5 bases). There are 16 residues in the CDR3. CDR1 is SGDLS and CDR2 is YYNGEE in the germline V gene. The germline V and J ends were trimmed by 1 base and 0 bases, with 12 bases remaining between them. The CDR3 sequence: CASSVSTERSTDTQYF. In DNA form, the CDR3 reads TGTGCCAGCAGCGTATCTACGGAGCGGAGCACAGATACGCAGTATTTT. The full variable domain, with the rest looked up from reference TRBV9 and TRBJ2-3, is DSGVTQTPKHLITATGQRVTLRCSPRSGDLSVYWYQQSLDQGLQFLIQYYNGEERAKGNILERFSAQQFPDLHSELNLSSLELGDSALYFCASSVSTERSTDTQYFGPGTRLTVL.

This sequence joins TRBV7-2 and TRBJ1-1, with D uncertain. Germline values: CDR1 SGHTA, CDR2 FQGNSA. The CDR3 is made up of 14 amino acids. V shed 5 bases and J shed 1 base, with 11 bases lying between them. The CDR3 sequence: CASSVYGANTEAFF. The CDR3 nucleotides are TGTGCCAGCAGCGTCTATGGCGCGAACACTGAAGCTTTCTTT. The full variable domain, with the rest looked up from reference TRBV7-2 and TRBJ1-1, is GAGVSQSPSNKVTEKGKDVELRCDPISGHTALYWYRQSLGQGLEFLIYFQGNSAPDKSGLPSDRFSAERTGGSVSTLTIQRTQQEDSAVYLCASSVYGANTEAFFGQGTRLTVV.

V and J are TRBV7-2 and TRBJ2-4; 7 positions agree with TRBD1. The V gene end was trimmed by 3 bases and the J gene end by 13 bases; junction bases not matched to a gene: 9. The CDR3 extends over 13 amino acids. Germline-derived CDR1 and CDR2 are SGHTA and FQGNSA. As DNA, the CDR3 is TGTGCCAGCAGCTTGGGACAGTGGGATGAGCAGTACTTC. It is translated as CASSLGQWDEQYF.

This rearrangement joins TRBV27 to TRBJ1-1; D is perhaps TRBD1 (6 bases). This CDR3 contains 15 residues. In germline, CDR1 is MNHEY, CDR2 SMNVEV (reference sequence). The V and J ends lost 5 bases and 8 bases respectively, with 21 bases between them. Here the CDR3 reads CASSMRPGGLYEAFF. The DNA of the CDR3 is TGTGCCAGCAGTATGCGTCCCGGGGGCCTGTACGAAGCTTTCTTT.

There are a few counts of this clonotype. The J gene is TRBJ2-3, the V gene TRBV24-1; the match to TRBD1 covers 8 bases. V was pared by 3 bases and J by 6 bases, with 7 bases of the junction left unmatched. Germline CDR1 reads KGHDR; CDR2 reads SFDVKD. The CDR3 spans 15 residues. The CDR3 loop reads CATSDGGQGLDTQYF. CDR3 in DNA: TGTGCCACCAGTGATGGTGGACAGGGCTTGGATACGCAGTATTTT.

This clonotype was found a few times. This sequence joins TRBV7-9 and TRBJ2-5; TRBD2 might be the D (7 bases). The V and J ends lost 6 bases and 1 base respectively, with 12 bases between them. Germline V CDR1 and CDR2: SEHNR, FQNEAQ (reference sequence). CDR3 size: 14 residues. In DNA form, the CDR3 reads TGTGCCAGCAGTGGCGGGGGCCCCCAAGAGACCCAGTACTTC. Translation gives CASSGGGPQETQYF.

This chain joins TRBV15 and TRBJ2-1; D remains unclear. The CDR3 has 15 amino acids. Germline CDR1 and CDR2: LNHNV and YYDKDF (reference sequence). Trimming took 0 bases from V and 2 from J, leaving 8 bases between them. The CDR3 DNA reads TGTGCCACCAGCAGAGATCAGGCAACCTACAATGAGCAGTTCTTC. Translated: CATSRDQATYNEQFF. The full variable domain, rest sourced from reference TRBV15 and TRBJ2-1, is DAMVIQNPRYQVTQFGKPVTLSCSQTLNHNVMYWYQQKSSQAPKLLFHYYDKDFNNEADTPDNFQSRRPNTSFCFLDIRSPGLGDTAMYLCATSRDQATYNEQFFGPGTRLTVL.

The gene calls are TRBV27 and TRBJ2-2, with 9 nucleotides matching TRBD1. Germline CDR1 and CDR2: MNHEY and SMNVEV (reference sequence). V trimming: 7 bases; J trimming: 5 bases; junction bases outside the gene matches: 8. The CDR3 has 15 residues. CDR3 amino acids: CASTTGQGRTGELFF. The CDR3 DNA sequence: TGTGCCAGCACCACGGGACAGGGTAGGACCGGGGAGCTGTTTTTT.

The chain links TRBV9 to TRBJ2-1; possibly TRBD1 for D (7 bases). This CDR3 contains 15 residues. The V gene's germline CDR1 is SGDLS and CDR2 YYNGEE. Deletions cut 0 bases from V and 12 bases from J, with 19 bases between. This CDR3 reads CASSVGQGGLTMQFF. CDR3 nucleotide sequence: TGTGCCAGCAGCGTAGGCCAGGGGGGACTTACAATGCAGTTCTTC.

Remarks on this clonotype: Sequence at one end of the junction differs from germline and may be a read error. The chain links TRBV6-6 to TRBJ2-4, with a possible D match to TRBD1 (6 bases). The end of the DNA fits TRBJ2-5 better, so the J call may be wrong. Germline V gene sequence: CDR1 MNHNY, CDR2 SVGAGI (reference sequence). The CDR3 is made up of 14 amino acids. The CDR3 here is CASRYSGQQETQYF. The CDR3, as DNA: TGTGCCAGCAGGTACTCCGGACAGCAAGAGACCCAGTACTTC.

This clonotype has a handful of counts. The V and J genes are TRBV15 and TRBJ2-1; TRBD1 or TRBD2 may be the D gene (5 bases each). In germline, CDR1 is LNHNV, CDR2 YYDKDF (reference sequence). The CDR3 consists of 16 residues. Trimming took off 1 base at V and 2 bases at J, with 12 bases between the two ends. CDR3 sequence reads: CATSRGGRVTYNEQFF. CDR3 DNA sequence: TGTGCCACCAGCAGAGGGGGACGGGTCACCTACAATGAGCAGTTCTTC.

The genes are TRBV6-5 and TRBJ2-4; 10 bases fit TRBD1. Germline CDR1 reads MNHEY; CDR2 reads SVGAGI. The CDR3 covers 15 residues. Trimming took 3 bases from V and 5 from J; bases not matched to a gene: 4. The CDR3 bases are TGTGCCAGCAGTTATACCGGGACAGGGGAAAACATTCAGTACTTC. Its protein is CASSYTGTGENIQYF.

This clonotype was counted a few times. The chain couples TRBV6-2 or TRBV6-3 to TRBJ2-1, with no clear D. Trimming removed 4 bases from V and 1 base from J, with 14 bases in between. The CDR3 runs 16 residues. From germline, CDR1 is MNHEY and CDR2 SVGEGT. The CDR3 sequence is CASSSLSGVSYNEQFF. CDR3 nucleotide sequence: TGTGCCAGCAGTTCACTCTCGGGTGTATCCTACAATGAGCAGTTCTTC.